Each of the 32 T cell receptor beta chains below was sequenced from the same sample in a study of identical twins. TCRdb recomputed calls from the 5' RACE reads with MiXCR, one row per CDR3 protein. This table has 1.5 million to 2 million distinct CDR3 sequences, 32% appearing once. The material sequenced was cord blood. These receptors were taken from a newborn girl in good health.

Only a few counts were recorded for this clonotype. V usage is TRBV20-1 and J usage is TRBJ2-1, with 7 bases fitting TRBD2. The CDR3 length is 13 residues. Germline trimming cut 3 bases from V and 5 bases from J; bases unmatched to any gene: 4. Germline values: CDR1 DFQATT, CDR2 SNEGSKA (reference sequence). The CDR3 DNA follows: TGCAGTGCTAGCCTTAGCGGGCACAATGAGCAGTTCTTC. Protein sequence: CSASLSGHNEQFF.

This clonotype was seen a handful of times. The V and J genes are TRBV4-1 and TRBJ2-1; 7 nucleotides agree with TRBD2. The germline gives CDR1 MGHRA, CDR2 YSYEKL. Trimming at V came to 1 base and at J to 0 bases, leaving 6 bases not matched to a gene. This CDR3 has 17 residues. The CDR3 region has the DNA TGCGCCAGCAGCCAAGGGGGGGGTCCAAGCTCCTACAATGAGCAGTTCTTC. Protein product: CASSQGGGPSSYNEQFF.

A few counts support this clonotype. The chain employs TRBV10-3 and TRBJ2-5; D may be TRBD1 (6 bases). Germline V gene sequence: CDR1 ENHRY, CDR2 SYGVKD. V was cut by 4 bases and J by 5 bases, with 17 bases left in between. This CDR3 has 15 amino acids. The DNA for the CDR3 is TGTGCCATCAGTGTTGTATTGGGGGCCGGGGAGACCCAGTACTTC. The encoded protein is CAISVVLGAGETQYF.

The CDR3 sequence is CASSPRDRRETQYF. The CDR3 nucleotides are TGTGCCAGCAGTCCCCGGGACAGGCGAGAGACCCAGTACTTC. The chain joins TRBV12-3 or TRBV12-4 to TRBJ2-5, with TRBD1 identical over 8 bases. CDR3 length equals 14 residues. J gave up 4 bases and V 5 bases, and 6 bases lay outside the gene matches.

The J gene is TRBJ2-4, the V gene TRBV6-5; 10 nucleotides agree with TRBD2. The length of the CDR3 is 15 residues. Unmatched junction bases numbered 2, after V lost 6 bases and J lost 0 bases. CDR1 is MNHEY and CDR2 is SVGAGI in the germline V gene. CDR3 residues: CASRRLAGAKNIQYF. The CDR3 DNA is TGTGCCAGCAGACGACTAGCGGGAGCCAAAAACATTCAGTACTTC.

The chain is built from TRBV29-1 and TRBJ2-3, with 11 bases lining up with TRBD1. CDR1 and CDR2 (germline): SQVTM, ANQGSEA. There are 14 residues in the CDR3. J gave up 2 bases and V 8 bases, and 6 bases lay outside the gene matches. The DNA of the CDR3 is TGCAGCCTGGGACAGGGGGTACACACAGATACGCAGTATTTT. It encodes CSLGQGVHTDTQYF.

In DNA form, the CDR3 reads TGTGCCAGCTCACCAGGGTATACGAGGATTCTCAACAATGAGCAGTACTTC. This gives the protein CASSPGYTRILNNEQYF. The chain joins TRBV18 to TRBJ2-1; D is unresolved. The end of the DNA fits TRBJ2-7 better, so the J call may be wrong. From germline, CDR1 is KGHSH and CDR2 LQKENI. This CDR3 region has 17 residues.

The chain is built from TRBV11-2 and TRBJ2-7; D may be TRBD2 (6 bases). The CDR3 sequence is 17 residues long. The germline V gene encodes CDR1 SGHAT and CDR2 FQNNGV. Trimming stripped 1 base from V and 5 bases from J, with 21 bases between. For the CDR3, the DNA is TGTGCCAGCAGCTTAGTCGGGACCCCCGGACGCGGGAACGAGCAGTACTTC. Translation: CASSLVGTPGRGNEQYF.

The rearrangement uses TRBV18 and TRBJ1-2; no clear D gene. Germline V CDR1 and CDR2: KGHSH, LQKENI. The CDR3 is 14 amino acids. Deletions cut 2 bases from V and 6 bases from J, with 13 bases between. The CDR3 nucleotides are TGTGCCAGCTCACCAGATCCTGGGGTGAATGGCTACACCTTC. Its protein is CASSPDPGVNGYTF.

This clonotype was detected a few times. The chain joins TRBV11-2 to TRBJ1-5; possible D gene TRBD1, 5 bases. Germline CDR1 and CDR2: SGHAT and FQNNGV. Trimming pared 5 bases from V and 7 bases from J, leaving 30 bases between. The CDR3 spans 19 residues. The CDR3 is CASSILPCLDIDDLQPQHF. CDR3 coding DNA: TGTGCCAGCAGCATACTACCCTGTCTGGACATCGACGATCTGCAGCCCCAGCATTTT.

The CDR3 nucleotides read TGTGCCAGCGGGGGCCGCCAGGATACGCAGTATTTT. Protein product: CASGGRQDTQYF. This sequence joins TRBV27 and TRBJ2-3, with D perhaps matching TRBD1 (6 bases). The CDR3 has 12 residues. Between the trimmed V and J ends, which lost 8 bases and 6 bases, there was a span of 12 bases. Germline V lookup: CDR1 MNHEY, CDR2 SMNVEV (reference sequence).

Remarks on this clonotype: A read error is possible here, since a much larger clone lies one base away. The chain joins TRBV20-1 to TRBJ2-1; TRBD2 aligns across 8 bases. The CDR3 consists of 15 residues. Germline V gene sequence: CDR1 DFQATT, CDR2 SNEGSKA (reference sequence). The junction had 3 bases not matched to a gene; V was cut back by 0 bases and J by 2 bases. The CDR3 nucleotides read TGCAGTGCTAGAGATCCAGCGGGGGCCTACAATGAGCAGTTCTTC. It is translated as CSARDPAGAYNEQFF.

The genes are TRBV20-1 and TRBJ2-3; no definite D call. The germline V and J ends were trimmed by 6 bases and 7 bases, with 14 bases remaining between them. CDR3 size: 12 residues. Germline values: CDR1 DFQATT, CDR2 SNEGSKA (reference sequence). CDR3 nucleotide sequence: TGCAGTGCCAGGACCCAGGCCAATACGCAGTATTTT. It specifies CSARTQANTQYF.

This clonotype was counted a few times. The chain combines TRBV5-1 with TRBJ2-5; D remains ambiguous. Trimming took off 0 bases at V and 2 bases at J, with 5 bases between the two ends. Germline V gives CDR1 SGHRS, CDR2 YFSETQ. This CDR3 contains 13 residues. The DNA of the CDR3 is TGCGCCAGCAGCTTGGATTGGCAAGAGACCCAGTACTTC. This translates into CASSLDWQETQYF.

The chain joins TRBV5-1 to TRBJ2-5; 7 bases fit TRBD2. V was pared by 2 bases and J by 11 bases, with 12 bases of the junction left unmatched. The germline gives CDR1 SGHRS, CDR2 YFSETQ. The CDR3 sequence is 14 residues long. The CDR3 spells CASSFIGGSNEQYF. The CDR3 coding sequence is TGCGCCAGCAGCTTTATCGGGGGGAGCAATGAGCAGTACTTC.

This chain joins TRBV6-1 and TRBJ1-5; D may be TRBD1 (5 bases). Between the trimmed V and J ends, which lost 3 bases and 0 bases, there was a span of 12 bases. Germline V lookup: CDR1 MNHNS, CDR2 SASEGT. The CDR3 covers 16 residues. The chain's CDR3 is CASSEGGYYSNQPQHF. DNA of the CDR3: TGTGCCAGCAGTGAGGGGGGGTACTATAGCAATCAGCCCCAGCATTTT.

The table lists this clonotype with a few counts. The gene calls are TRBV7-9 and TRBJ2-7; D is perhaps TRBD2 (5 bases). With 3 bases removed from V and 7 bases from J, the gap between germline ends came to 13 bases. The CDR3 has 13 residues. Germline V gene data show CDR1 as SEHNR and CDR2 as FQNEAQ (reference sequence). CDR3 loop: CASSFGVLNEQYF. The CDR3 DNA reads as TGTGCCAGCAGCTTCGGGGTTCTCAATGAGCAGTACTTC.

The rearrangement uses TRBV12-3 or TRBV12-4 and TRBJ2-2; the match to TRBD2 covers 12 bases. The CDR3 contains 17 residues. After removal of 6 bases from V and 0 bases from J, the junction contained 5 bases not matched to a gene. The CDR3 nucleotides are TGTGCCAGCAGCCCGACTAGCGGGAGCACGAACACCGGGGAGCTGTTTTTT. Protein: CASSPTSGSTNTGELFF.

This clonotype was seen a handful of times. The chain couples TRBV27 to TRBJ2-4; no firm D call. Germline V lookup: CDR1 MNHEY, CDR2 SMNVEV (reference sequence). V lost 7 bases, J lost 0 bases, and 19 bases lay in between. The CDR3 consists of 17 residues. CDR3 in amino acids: CASKLFTKGVAKNIQYF. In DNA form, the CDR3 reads TGTGCCAGCAAGTTGTTCACTAAGGGTGTAGCCAAAAACATTCAGTACTTC.

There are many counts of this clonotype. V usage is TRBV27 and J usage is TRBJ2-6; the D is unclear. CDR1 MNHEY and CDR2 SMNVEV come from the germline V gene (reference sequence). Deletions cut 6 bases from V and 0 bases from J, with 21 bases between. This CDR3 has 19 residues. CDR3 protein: CASSSYPSVSRSGANVLTF. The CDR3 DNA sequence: TGTGCCAGCAGCTCATATCCCTCGGTCAGTCGCTCTGGGGCCAACGTCCTGACTTTC.

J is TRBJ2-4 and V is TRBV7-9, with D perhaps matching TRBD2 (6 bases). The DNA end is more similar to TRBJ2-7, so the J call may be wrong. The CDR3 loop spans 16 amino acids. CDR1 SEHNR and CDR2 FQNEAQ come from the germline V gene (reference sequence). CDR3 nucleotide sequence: TGTGCCAGCGAACAGGTCAAACATCTGGGAGGCTACGAGCAGTACTTC. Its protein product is CASEQVKHLGGYEQYF.

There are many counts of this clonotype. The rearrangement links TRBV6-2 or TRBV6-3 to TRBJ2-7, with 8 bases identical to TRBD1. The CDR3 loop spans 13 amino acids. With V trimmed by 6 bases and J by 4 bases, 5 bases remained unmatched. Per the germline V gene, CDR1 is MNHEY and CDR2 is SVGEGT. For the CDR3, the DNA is TGTGCCAGCAGACTCAGGGGGCCGTACGAGCAGTACTTC. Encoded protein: CASRLRGPYEQYF.

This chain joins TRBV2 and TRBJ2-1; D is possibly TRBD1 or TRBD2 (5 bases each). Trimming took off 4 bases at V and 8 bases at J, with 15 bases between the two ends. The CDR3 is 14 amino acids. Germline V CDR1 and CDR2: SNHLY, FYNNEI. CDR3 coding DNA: TGTGCCAGCAGTGGTGGGGGAATAGGAGATGAGCAGTTCTTC. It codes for CASSGGGIGDEQFF.

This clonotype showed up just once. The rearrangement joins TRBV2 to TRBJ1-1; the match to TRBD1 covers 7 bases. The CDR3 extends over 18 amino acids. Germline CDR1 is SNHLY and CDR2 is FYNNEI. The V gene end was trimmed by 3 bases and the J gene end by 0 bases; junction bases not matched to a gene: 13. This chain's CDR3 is CASSDRRQGPFMNTEAFF. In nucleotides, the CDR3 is TGTGCCAGCAGTGATAGGCGACAGGGCCCTTTCATGAACACTGAAGCTTTCTTT.

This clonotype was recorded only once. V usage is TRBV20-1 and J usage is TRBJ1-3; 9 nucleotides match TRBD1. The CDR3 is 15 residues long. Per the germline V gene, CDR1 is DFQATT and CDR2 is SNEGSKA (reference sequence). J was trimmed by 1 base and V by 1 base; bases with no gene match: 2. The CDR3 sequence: CSARGDRGSGNTIYF. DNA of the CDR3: TGCAGTGCTAGAGGAGACAGGGGGTCTGGAAACACCATATATTTT.

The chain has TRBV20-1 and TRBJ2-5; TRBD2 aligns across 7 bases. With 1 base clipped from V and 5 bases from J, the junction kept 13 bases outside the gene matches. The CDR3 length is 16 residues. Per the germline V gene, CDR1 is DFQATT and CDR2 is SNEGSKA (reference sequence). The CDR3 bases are TGCAGTGCTAGAGGTTTGGGAGCGGGAATAGGGGAGACCCAGTACTTC. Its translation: CSARGLGAGIGETQYF.

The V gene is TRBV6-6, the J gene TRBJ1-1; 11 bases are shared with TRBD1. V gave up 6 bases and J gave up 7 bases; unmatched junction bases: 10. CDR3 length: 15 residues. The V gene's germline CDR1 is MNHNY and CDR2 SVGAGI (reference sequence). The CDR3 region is CASSRWDRGMSEAFF. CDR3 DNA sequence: TGTGCCAGCAGCCGGTGGGACAGGGGGATGAGTGAAGCTTTCTTT.

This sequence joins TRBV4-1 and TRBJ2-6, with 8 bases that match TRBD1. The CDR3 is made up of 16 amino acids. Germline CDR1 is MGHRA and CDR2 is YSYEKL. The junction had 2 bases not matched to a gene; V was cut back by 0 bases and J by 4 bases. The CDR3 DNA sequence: TGCGCCAGCAGCCAAGATCGACAGGGGGGGGCCAACGTCCTGACTTTC. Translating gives CASSQDRQGGANVLTF.

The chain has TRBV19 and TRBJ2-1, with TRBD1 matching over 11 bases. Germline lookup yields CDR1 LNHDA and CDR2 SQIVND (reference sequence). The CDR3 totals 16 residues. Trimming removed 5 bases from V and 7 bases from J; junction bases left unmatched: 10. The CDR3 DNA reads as TGTGCCAGTAGTGCCCGGACAGGGGGCTTTAGGAATGAGCAGTTCTTC. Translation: CASSARTGGFRNEQFF.

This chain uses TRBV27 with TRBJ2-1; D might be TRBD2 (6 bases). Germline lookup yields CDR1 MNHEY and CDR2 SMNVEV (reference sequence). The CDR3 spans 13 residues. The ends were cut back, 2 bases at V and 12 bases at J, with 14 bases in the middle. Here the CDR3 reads CASSLTGPGGQFF. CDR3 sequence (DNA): TGTGCCAGCAGTTTAACGGGCCCCGGGGGGCAGTTCTTC.

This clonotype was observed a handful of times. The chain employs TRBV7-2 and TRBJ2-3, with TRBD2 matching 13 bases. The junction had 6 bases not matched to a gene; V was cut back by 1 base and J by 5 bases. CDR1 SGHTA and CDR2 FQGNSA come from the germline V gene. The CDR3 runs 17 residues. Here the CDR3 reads CASSLELAGGPGDTQYF. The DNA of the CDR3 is TGTGCCAGCAGCTTAGAACTAGCGGGGGGGCCGGGAGATACGCAGTATTTT. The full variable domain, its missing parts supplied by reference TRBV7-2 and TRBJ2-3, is GAGVSQSPSNKVTEKGKDVELRCDPISGHTALYWYRQSLGQGLEFLIYFQGNSAPDKSGLPSDRFSAERTGGSVSTLTIQRTQQEDSAVYLCASSLELAGGPGDTQYFGPGTRLTVL.

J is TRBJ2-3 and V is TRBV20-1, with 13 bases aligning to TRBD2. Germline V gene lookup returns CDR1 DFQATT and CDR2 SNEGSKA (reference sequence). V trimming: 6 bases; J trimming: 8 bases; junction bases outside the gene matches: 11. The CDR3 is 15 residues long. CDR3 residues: CSAETSGRARGTQYF. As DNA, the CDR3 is TGCAGTGCAGAAACTAGCGGGAGGGCTCGGGGTACGCAGTATTTT.